Each of the 9 T cell receptor beta chains below was sequenced from the same sample in a study of metastatic and nonmetastatic thyroid tumors. TCRdb used MiXCR to call clones anew from the PCR reads. The table has 35,000 to 45,000 clones, over 10% seen once. Each patient came to thyroid surgery without any prior treatment (of any kind). Sequenced material: blood. Receptor source: a male donor with papillary thyroid cancer or a benign thyroid nodule (not recorded which). Some clones in this sample may be carry-over from other donors' samples.

The sample holds many counts of this clone. V usage is TRBV11-1 and J usage is TRBJ2-1, with D hard to call. CDR1 is SGHAT and CDR2 is FQDESV in the germline V gene (reference sequence). Trimming stripped 3 bases from V and 7 bases from J, with 16 bases between. The CDR3 is made up of 15 amino acids. The DNA for the CDR3 is TGTGCCAGCAGCTTTCACACCCGTCACGGGAATGAGCAGTTCTTC. It is translated as CASSFHTRHGNEQFF.

The table lists this clone with many counts. This CDR3 reads CSAPDTWGYTF. In DNA, the CDR3 is TGCAGTGCCCCGGACACATGGGGCTACACCTTC. The chain uses TRBV20-1 and TRBJ1-2; a possible D gene is TRBD1 (5 bases). This CDR3 has 11 amino acids. V was clipped by 6 bases and J by 8 bases, with 13 bases between them. Germline CDR1 reads DFQATT; CDR2 reads SNEGSKA (reference sequence).

This clone was detected many times. The genes are TRBV19 and TRBJ2-3, with TRBD2 matching 12 bases. There are 16 residues in the CDR3. The V segment lost 5 bases and the J segment 3 bases; nucleotides outside the gene matches: 6. In germline, CDR1 is LNHDA, CDR2 SQIVND (reference sequence). CDR3 in amino acids: CASSPTSGSGTDTQYF. CDR3 in DNA: TGTGCCAGTAGTCCGACTAGCGGGAGTGGAACAGATACGCAGTATTTT.

This clone occurred a few times. This likely comes from a read error, as the CDR3 has no conserved phenylalanine or tryptophan at its end. The chain recombines TRBV12-3 or TRBV12-4 with TRBJ1-1; D gene unclear. The CDR3 has 14 amino acids. With 3 bases removed from V and 0 bases from J, the gap between germline ends came to 8 bases. The CDR3 protein is CASSLEGVNTEAFS. In DNA, the CDR3 is TGTGCCAGCAGTTTGGAGGGAGTGAACACTGAAGCTTTCTCT.

The rearrangement uses TRBV2 and TRBJ2-3; 10 bases match TRBD2. The V and J ends lost 5 bases and 5 bases, in that order; junction bases with no gene match: 7. This CDR3 is 15 amino acids long. Germline V CDR1 and CDR2: SNHLY, FYNNEI. Here the CDR3 DNA reads TGTGCCAGCAGTCCTTTGAGCGGGAGGGAAGATACGCAGTATTTT. It is translated as CASSPLSGREDTQYF.

The chain recombines TRBV4-1 with TRBJ1-2; D unresolved. The CDR3 totals 19 residues. The germline V gene encodes CDR1 MGHRA and CDR2 YSYEKL. V lost 0 bases and J 2 bases, leaving 22 bases between the germline ends. CDR3 residues: CASSQEPMGGGSLNYGYTF. The CDR3 DNA sequence: TGCGCCAGCAGCCAAGAGCCTATGGGAGGCGGTTCGCTAAACTATGGCTACACCTTC.

This clone came up many times. This chain links TRBV5-1 with TRBJ2-2; the D is unclear. The CDR3 runs 17 residues. Germline V lookup: CDR1 SGHRS, CDR2 YFSETQ. Between the trimmed V and J ends, which lost 3 bases and 3 bases, there was a span of 18 bases. The CDR3, as DNA: TGCGCCAGCAGCTGGCCTCGGGCCAGGATGTACACCGGGGAGCTGTTTTTT. Protein sequence: CASSWPRARMYTGELFF.

By proportion, this clone is medium-sized. The V and J genes are TRBV6-2 or TRBV6-3 and TRBJ2-7, with 8 bases aligning to TRBD2. Per the germline V gene, CDR1 is MNHEY and CDR2 is SVGEGT. The V and J ends lost 7 bases and 6 bases, in that order; junction bases with no gene match: 11. This CDR3 region has 14 residues. The CDR3 reads CASTETRAGGEQYF. CDR3 nucleotides: TGTGCCAGCACCGAGACCCGGGCGGGGGGCGAGCAGTACTTC.

This clone was counted many times. The chain recombines TRBV7-9 with TRBJ1-1; TRBD1 agrees at 10 bases. J lost 7 bases, V lost 10 bases, and 15 bases had no gene match. This CDR3 contains 15 residues. CDR1 and CDR2 from the germline V gene are SEHNR and FQNEAQ (reference sequence). CDR3 DNA sequence: TGTGCCATCCTCCGGGACAGGGGATCGAGAAGTGAAGCTTTCTTT. Residues: CAILRDRGSRSEAFF.